This T cell receptor (beta chain) was sequenced during a study of T cell repertoires in cytomegalovirus infection (dated by TCRdb to the late 2010s). For the wider study: Recently identified HLA-C-restricted CMV epitopes, whose presentation resists viral immunomodulation, were targeted by peptide stimulations together with well-studied HLA-B-restricted epitopes. Because public TCR beta signatures pointed to carriage of CMV infection together with the matching HLA type, the HLA type of each donor mattered for the analysis. Study-wide conclusions, independent of this receptor: The ex vivo response was dominated by HLA-C-restricted CMV-specific TCR beta clonotypes, and the single most frequent clonotype in two of eight donors was supplied by these HLA-C-restricted clonotypes. Cumulative frequency of public TCR beta family members discriminated carriers of CMV infection plus the relevant HLA type in this cohort and an independent approximately 350-donor cohort.

Explained via the paper, the treatment or condition label denotes: in vitro stimulation with specific CMV peptide epitopes to enrich CMV-specific T cells. This clonotype has just a few counts. Its antigen target is currently unknown. It has no much larger one-base neighbor in the sample; base qualities were not kept. This sample was sequenced with an Illumina HiSeq 1500. TCRdb trimmed public reads at Q25 via fastp, called clones via MiXCR and kept in-frame beta chains. Rows with a matching CDR3 protein are joined into one entry that keeps the most common DNA and genes. The sample table contains around 800,000 distinct CDR3 sequences; only one count was recorded for 30% to 35% of them. Jointly, the top ten make up around 12% of the sample. This specimen was cultured CD8+ T cells from PBMCs, taken from culture after CMV antigen stimulation. The source is a human donor in good health (CMV status not recorded). Some clones in this sample may be carry-over from other donors' samples.

The CDR3 reads as follows: CASSLAFTEAFF. The nucleotides are TGTGCCAGCAGCTTAGCGTTTACCGAAGCTTTCTTT. This receptor chain uses TRBV7-4 and TRBJ1-1, with an unclear D gene assignment. The CDR3 runs 12 residues from the cysteine to the phenylalanine. Only the CDR3 portion is preserved as DNA: 36 bases, with reading frame beginning at the first base. V is pared back by 0 bases and J by 8 bases, with 7 bases lying between the germline termini. Via the germline V gene, CDR1 is SGHVT and CDR2 SQSDAQ.